The T cell receptor (beta chain) under discussion was sequenced for a study of regulatory T cells in long-lasting Graves disease. Study-wide results and limits: Persistent disease preferred TRBV28, TRBJ1-2 and TRBJ2-5; new disease, TRBV20-1 and TRBJ2-1. Persistent patients shared more public clonotypes (2,741) than new patients (approximately 1,000).

The time point is: persistent/refractory GD, antithyroid drugs over 5 years with positive TRAb. The TCR library was made from RNA that had been extracted from PBMCs in TRIzol. It was an endocrinology department in Xi'an, China, that provided the patients. Peripheral blood, at approximately 9 milliliters, went into EDTA tubes. According to the study, TCR beta libraries were built with iRepertoire HTBI primers and CDR3-region Arm-PCR. TCRdb re-called the multiplex PCR reads with MiXCR, one entry per CDR3 protein. Of about 430,000 distinct CDR3 sequences listed, under 25% are singletons. The sample holds many counts of this clonotype. Its antigen is as yet unknown. The V end lost 5 bases, the J end lost 6 bases, and 11 bases lay between the germline ends. This CDR3 has 12 amino acids. The germline gives CDR1 MNHNS, CDR2 SASEGT.

This sequence joins TRBV6-1 and TRBJ2-7; D remains ambiguous. Sequenced material: peripheral blood mononuclear cells (PBMCs), taken when the disease was refractory, from a patient treated with antithyroid drugs. The sequence derives from a female donor with Graves disease. As DNA, the CDR3 is TGTGCCAGCAGTCTTTCACCCGGCGAGCAGTACTTC. Its translation: CASSLSPGEQYF.